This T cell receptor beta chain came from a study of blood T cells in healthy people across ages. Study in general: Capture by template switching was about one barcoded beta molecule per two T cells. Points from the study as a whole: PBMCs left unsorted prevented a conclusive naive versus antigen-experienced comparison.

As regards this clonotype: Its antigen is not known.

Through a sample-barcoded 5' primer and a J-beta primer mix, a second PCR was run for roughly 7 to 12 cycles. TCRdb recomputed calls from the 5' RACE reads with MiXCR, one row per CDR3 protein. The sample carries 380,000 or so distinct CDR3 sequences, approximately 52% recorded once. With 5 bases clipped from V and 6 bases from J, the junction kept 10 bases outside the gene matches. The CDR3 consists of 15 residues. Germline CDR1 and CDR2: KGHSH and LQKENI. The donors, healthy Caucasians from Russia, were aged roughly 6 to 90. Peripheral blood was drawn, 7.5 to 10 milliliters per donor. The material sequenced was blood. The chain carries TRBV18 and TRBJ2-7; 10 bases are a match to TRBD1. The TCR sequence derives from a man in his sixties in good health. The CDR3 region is CASSNQGQGTFEQYF. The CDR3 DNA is TGTGCCAGCTCAAACCAGGGACAGGGGACTTTCGAGCAGTACTTC. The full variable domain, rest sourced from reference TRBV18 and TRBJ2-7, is NAGVMQNPRHLVRRRGQEARLRCSPMKGHSHVYWYRQLPEEGLKFMVYLQKENIIDESGMPKERFSAEFPKEGPSILRIQQVVRGDSAAYFCASSNQGQGTFEQYFGPGTRLTVT.